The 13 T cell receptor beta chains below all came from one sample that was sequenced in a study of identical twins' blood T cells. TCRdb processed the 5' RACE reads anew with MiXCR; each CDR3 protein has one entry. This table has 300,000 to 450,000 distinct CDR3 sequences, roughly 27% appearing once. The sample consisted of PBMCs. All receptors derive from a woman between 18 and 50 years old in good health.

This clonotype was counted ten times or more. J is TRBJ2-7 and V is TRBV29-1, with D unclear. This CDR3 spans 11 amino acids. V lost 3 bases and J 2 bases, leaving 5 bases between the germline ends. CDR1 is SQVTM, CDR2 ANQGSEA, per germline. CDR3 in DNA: TGCAGCGTTGACACGACCTACGAGCAGTACTTC. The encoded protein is CSVDTTYEQYF.

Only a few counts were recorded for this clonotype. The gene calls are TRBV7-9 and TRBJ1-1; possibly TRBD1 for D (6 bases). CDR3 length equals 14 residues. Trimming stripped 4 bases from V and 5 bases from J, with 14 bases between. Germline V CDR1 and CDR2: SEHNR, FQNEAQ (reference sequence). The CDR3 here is CASSSQQGGTEAFF. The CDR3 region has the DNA TGTGCCAGCAGCTCGCAACAGGGAGGTACTGAAGCTTTCTTT.

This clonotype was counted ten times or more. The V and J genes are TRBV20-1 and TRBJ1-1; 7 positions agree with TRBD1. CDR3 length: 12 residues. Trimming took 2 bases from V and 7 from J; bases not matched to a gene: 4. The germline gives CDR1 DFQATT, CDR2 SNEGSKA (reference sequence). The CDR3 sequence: CSARSQGVEAFF. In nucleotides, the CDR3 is TGCAGTGCTAGATCCCAGGGGGTTGAAGCTTTCTTT.

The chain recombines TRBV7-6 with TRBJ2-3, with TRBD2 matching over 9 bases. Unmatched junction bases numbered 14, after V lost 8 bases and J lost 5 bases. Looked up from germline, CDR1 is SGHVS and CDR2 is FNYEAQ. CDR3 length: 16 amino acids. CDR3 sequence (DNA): TGTGCCAGCGGTCATGGGAGCGGGGGGTTCGTAGATACGCAGTATTTT. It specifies CASGHGSGGFVDTQYF.

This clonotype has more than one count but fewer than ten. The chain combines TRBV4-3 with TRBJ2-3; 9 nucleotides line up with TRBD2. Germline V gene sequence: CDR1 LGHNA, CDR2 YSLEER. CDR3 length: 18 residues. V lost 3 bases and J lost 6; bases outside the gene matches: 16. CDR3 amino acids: CASSHAISREGGRDTQYF. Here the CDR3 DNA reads TGCGCCAGCAGCCATGCAATATCGCGGGAGGGAGGCAGGGATACGCAGTATTTT.

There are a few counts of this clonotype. In DNA form, the CDR3 reads TGCAGTGCTCAACATATTGGAGCTTTCTTT. It yields the protein CSAQHIGAFF. This chain uses TRBV20-1 with TRBJ1-1; D gene ambiguous. The CDR3 extends over 10 amino acids. Trimming removed 5 bases from V and 10 bases from J, with 11 bases in between. Germline V lookup: CDR1 DFQATT, CDR2 SNEGSKA (reference sequence).

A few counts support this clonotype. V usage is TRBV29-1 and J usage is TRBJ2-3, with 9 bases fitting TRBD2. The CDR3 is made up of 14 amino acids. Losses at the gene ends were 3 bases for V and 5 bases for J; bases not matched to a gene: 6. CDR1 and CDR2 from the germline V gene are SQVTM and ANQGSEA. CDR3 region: CSVEFSGSGDTQYF. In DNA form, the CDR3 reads TGCAGCGTTGAGTTTAGCGGGAGCGGAGATACGCAGTATTTT.

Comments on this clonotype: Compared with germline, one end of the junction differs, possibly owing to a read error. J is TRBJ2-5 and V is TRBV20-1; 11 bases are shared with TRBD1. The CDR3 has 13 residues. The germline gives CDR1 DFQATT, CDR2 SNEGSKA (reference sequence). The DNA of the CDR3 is TGCAGTGCTATGGACAGGGGGCAAGAGGCCCAGTACTTC. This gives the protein CSAMDRGQEAQYF.

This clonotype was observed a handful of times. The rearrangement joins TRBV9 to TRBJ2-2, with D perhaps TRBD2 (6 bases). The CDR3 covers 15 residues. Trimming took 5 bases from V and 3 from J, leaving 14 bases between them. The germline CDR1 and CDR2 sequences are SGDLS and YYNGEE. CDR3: CASRARDFHTGELFF. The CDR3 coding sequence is TGTGCCAGCAGGGCCAGGGACTTTCACACCGGGGAGCTGTTTTTT. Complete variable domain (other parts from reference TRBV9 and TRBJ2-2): DSGVTQTPKHLITATGQRVTLRCSPRSGDLSVYWYQQSLDQGLQFLIQYYNGEERAKGNILERFSAQQFPDLHSELNLSSLELGDSALYFCASRARDFHTGELFFGEGSRLTVL.

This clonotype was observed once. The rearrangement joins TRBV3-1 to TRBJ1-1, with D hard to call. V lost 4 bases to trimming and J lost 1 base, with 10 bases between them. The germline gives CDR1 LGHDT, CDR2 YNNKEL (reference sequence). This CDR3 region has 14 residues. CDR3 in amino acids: CASSPGLRNTEAFF. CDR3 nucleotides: TGTGCCAGCAGCCCCGGACTGAGGAACACTGAAGCTTTCTTT.

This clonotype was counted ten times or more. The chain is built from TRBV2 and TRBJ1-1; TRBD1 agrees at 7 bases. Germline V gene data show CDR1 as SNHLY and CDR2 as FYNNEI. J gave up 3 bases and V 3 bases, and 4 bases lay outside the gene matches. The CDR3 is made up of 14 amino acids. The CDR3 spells CASSDRQGDTEAFF. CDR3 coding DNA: TGTGCCAGCAGTGATAGACAGGGCGACACTGAAGCTTTCTTT. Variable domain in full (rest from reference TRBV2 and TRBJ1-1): EPEVTQTPSHQVTQMGQEVILRCVPISNHLYFYWYRQILGQKVEFLVSFYNNEISEKSEIFDDQFSVERPDGSNFTLKIRSTKLEDSAMYFCASSDRQGDTEAFFGQGTRLTVV.

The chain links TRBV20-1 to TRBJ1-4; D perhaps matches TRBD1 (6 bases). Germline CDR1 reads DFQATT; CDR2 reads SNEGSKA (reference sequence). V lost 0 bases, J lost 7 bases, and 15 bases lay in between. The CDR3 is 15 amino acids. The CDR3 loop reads CSARDRWGAGEKLFF. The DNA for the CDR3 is TGCAGTGCTAGAGATCGTTGGGGGGCTGGTGAAAAACTGTTTTTT.

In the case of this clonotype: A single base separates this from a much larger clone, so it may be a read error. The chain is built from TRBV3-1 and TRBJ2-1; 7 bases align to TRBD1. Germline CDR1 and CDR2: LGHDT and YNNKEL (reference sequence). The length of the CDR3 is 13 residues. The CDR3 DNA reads TGTGCCGGCAGCCAAGGTACAGGGGATGAGCAGTTCTTC. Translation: CAGSQGTGDEQFF.